This T cell receptor (beta chain) derives from a study of chemoradiotherapy in HPV16-positive cancers. The data were produced by immunoSEQ multiplex PCR, yet TCRdb's version contains in-frame clones alone and is incomplete. The sample has approximately 4,200 clones; 90% to 95% are singletons. The V end lost 0 bases, the J end lost 3 bases, and 18 bases lay between the germline ends. The CDR3 has 18 amino acids. Germline CDR1 is LNHNV and CDR2 is YYDKDF (reference sequence). The receptor was derived from a human donor with HPV-associated anogenital cancer. Specimen: tumor tissue, collected from a patient who underwent chemoradiotherapy. The gene calls are TRBV15 and TRBJ2-1, with D tentatively TRBD2 (5 bases). The CDR3 DNA sequence: TGTGCCACCAGCAGAGATCACCCGCGGAGGCGATACTACAATGAGCAGTTCTTC. It specifies CATSRDHPRRRYYNEQFF.